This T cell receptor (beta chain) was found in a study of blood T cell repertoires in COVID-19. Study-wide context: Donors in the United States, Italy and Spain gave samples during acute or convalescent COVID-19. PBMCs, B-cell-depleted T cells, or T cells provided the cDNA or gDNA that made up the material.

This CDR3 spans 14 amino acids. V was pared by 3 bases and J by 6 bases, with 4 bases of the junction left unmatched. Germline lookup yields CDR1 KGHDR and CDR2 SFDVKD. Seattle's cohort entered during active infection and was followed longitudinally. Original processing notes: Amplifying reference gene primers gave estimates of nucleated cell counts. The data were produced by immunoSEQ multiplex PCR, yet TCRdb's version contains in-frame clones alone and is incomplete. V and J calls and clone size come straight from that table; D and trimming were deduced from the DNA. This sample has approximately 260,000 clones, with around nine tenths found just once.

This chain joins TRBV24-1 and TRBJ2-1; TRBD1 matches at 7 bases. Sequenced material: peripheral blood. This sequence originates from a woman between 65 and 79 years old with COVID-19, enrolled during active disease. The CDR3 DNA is TGTGCCACCAGTGATCCCCCAGGGGGCAATGAGCAGTTCTTC. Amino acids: CATSDPPGGNEQFF.